The rows below give T cell receptor beta chains drawn from one sample of a study of blood T cell repertoires in COVID-19. Assay: immunoSEQ multiplex PCR; the TCRdb copy retains only in-frame clones and omits some. The sample consists of about 280,000 clones, 75% to 90% of them appearing once. Source material: PBMCs or T cells enriched from blood (not recorded which). The receptors come from a woman between 50 and 59 years old who had recovered from COVID-19. Each CDR3 is given with its conserved first and last residue. A D gene is named only where the DNA matches it firmly. Expanded clones get a size class; other rows say once, few or many, or leave the size out.

D gene	clone size	CDR3 length	J gene	V gene	CDR3 protein	CDR3 DNA
.	.	14	TRBJ2-2	TRBV29-1	CSVVGARGTGELFF	TGCAGCGTTGTAGGAGCCCGGGGGACCGGGGAGCTGTTTTTT
.	.	15	TRBJ2-6	TRBV9	CASTSPYSGANVLTF	TGTGCCAGCACCTCCCCCTACTCTGGGGCCAACGTCCTGACTTTC
.	.	16	TRBJ1-6	TRBV5-1	CASSPTDWRGNSPLHF	TGCGCCAGCAGCCCAACGGACTGGAGGGGAAACTCACCCCTCCACTTT
.	.	14	TRBJ1-1	TRBV7-9	CASSGGSAYTEAFF	TGTGCCAGCAGCGGAGGGAGCGCTTACACTGAAGCTTTCTTT
TRBD1	.	15	TRBJ1-2	TRBV18	CASSPGQGSNYGYTF	TGTGCCAGCTCACCGGGACAGGGTTCTAACTATGGCTACACCTTC
TRBD1	.	14	TRBJ2-3	TRBV30	CARNRGRYGDTQYF	TGTGCCCGAAACAGGGGGAGGTATGGGGATACGCAGTATTTT
TRBD2	once	15	TRBJ2-7	TRBV25-1	CASSGLAGVTYEQYF	TGTGCCAGCAGTGGACTAGCGGGGGTAACCTACGAGCAGTACTTC
.	few	16	TRBJ1-3	TRBV6-5	CASSSDRQASGNTIYF	TGTGCCAGCAGTTCAGACCGACAGGCCTCTGGAAACACCATATATTTT
.	.	13	TRBJ2-2	TRBV10-1	CASSESVGGELFF	TGCGCCAGCAGTGAGTCAGTCGGCGGGGAGCTGTTTTTT
.	few	12	TRBJ1-4	TRBV28	CASWGVNEKLFF	TGTGCCAGCTGGGGCGTTAATGAAAAACTGTTTTTT
.	.	13	TRBJ2-7	TRBV18	CASSPPTMDEQYF	TGTGCCAGCTCACCACCGACTATGGACGAGCAGTACTTC
.	.	15	TRBJ1-6	TRBV9	CASSATSSYNSPLHF	TGTGCCAGCAGCGCCACCAGCTCCTATAATTCACCCCTCCACTTT
.	.	14	TRBJ2-5	TRBV15	CATSRGGREETQYF	TGTGCCACCAGCAGAGGCGGCAGGGAAGAGACCCAGTACTTC
.	.	13	TRBJ1-2	TRBV9	CASSPRGDYGYTF	TGTGCCAGCAGCCCCCGAGGTGACTATGGCTACACCTTC
.	.	12	TRBJ2-7	TRBV30	CAWSAGAYEQYF	TGTGCCTGGAGTGCGGGGGCCTACGAGCAGTACTTC
.	few	14	TRBJ1-6	TRBV3-1/TRBV3-2	CASSLTGRVLSLHF	TGTGCCAGCAGCCTTACAGGACGGGTACTCTCCCTCCACTTT
TRBD2	.	17	TRBJ2-3	TRBV11-2	CASSLGPGGSGTDTQYF	TGTGCCAGCAGCTTAGGTCCGGGAGGGAGTGGCACAGATACGCAGTATTTT
.	many	14	TRBJ2-7	TRBV15	CATSRRQGFDEQYF	TGTGCCACCAGCAGAAGGCAGGGGTTCGACGAGCAGTACTTC
.	.	15	TRBJ2-7	TRBV7-9	CASSLDPSGSREQYF	TGTGCCAGCAGCTTAGACCCTTCAGGGTCTAGGGAGCAGTACTTC
.	.	16	TRBJ2-2	TRBV14	CASSQELRTDTGELFF	TGTGCCAGCAGCCAAGAGCTAAGGACAGACACCGGGGAGCTGTTTTTT
.	.	14	TRBJ1-1	TRBV30	CAWDPLGLNTEAFF	TGTGCCTGGGACCCACTAGGATTGAACACTGAAGCTTTCTTT
TRBD1	.	14	TRBJ2-7	TRBV5-4	CASGSGTGGYEQYF	TGTGCCAGCGGCTCTGGGACAGGGGGATACGAGCAGTACTTC
.	.	15	TRBJ1-5	TRBV7-3	CASSLDGGENQPQHF	TGTGCCAGCAGCTTAGACGGGGGGGAAAATCAGCCCCAGCATTTT
TRBD1	.	14	TRBJ1-2	TRBV11-2	CASSLQGGAYGYTF	TGTGCCAGCAGCTTACAAGGGGGCGCCTATGGCTACACCTTC
.	.	18	TRBJ1-1	TRBV7-2	CASSSNREMTGLNTEAFF	TGTGCCAGCAGCTCCAATAGGGAGATGACAGGACTGAACACTGAAGCTTTCTTT
.	.	15	TRBJ1-1	TRBV7-2	CASSLVTGTNTEAFF	TGTGCCAGCAGCTTAGTAACAGGGACGAACACTGAAGCTTTCTTT
.	.	14	TRBJ2-3	TRBV19	CASRLGTSTDTQYF	TGTGCCAGCCGGCTCGGGACTAGCACAGATACGCAGTATTTT
.	.	15	TRBJ1-2	TRBV14	CASSQVAGWRYGYTF	TGTGCCAGCAGCCAAGTAGCAGGGTGGCGGTATGGCTACACCTTC
TRBD1	.	13	TRBJ1-6	TRBV18	CASSGQYNSPLHF	TGTGCCAGCTCGGGACAGTATAATTCACCCCTCCACTTT
.	.	14	TRBJ2-5	TRBV21-1	CASSKDSGKETQYF	TGTGCCAGCAGCAAAGATTCGGGGAAGGAGACCCAGTACTTC
TRBD1	few	15	TRBJ1-5	TRBV2	CASSPGTGVNQPQHF	TGTGCCAGCAGTCCCGGGACAGGGGTTAATCAGCCCCAGCATTTT
TRBD1	.	16	TRBJ1-5	TRBV5-1	CASSLGPTGEGQPQHF	TGCGCCAGCAGCTTGGGACCGACAGGGGAAGGTCAGCCCCAGCATTTT
.	.	13	TRBJ2-5	TRBV6-5	CASSYTGQETQYF	TGTGCCAGCAGTTATACAGGCCAAGAGACCCAGTACTTC
TRBD2	once	13	TRBJ2-1	TRBV29-1	CSVEGGEYNEQFF	TGCAGCGTTGAGGGGGGGGAGTACAATGAGCAGTTCTTC
.	.	17	TRBJ1-5	TRBV6-1	CASSEAGGVYSNQPQHF	TGTGCCAGCAGTGAAGCCGGAGGGGTATATAGCAATCAGCCCCAGCATTTT
.	.	14	TRBJ1-5	TRBV28	CASSLKTRSQPQHF	TGTGCCAGCAGTTTAAAAACCCGGAGTCAGCCCCAGCATTTT
TRBD1	.	14	TRBJ2-2	TRBV5-8	CASRQGPWTGELFF	TGTGCCAGCAGACAGGGGCCGTGGACCGGGGAGCTGTTTTTT
.	.	16	TRBJ1-6	TRBV5-6	CASSPRGGRYNSPLHF	TGTGCCAGCAGCCCGAGGGGAGGGCGTTATAATTCACCCCTCCACTTT
.	.	14	TRBJ1-2	TRBV27	CASKSSERLYGYTF	TGTGCCAGCAAATCGAGCGAGAGGCTCTATGGCTACACCTTC
TRBD1	.	14	TRBJ2-7	TRBV5-1	CASRDRGKTYEQYF	TGCGCCAGCAGGGACAGGGGAAAAACCTACGAGCAGTACTTC
.	.	14	TRBJ1-3	TRBV30	CAWRAGYSGNTIYF	TGTGCCTGGAGAGCTGGTTACTCTGGAAACACCATATATTTT
.	.	14	TRBJ2-7	TRBV18	CASSPGLLSYEQYF	TGTGCCAGCTCGCCGGGATTGTTGTCCTACGAGCAGTACTTC
TRBD2	.	18	TRBJ2-1	TRBV2	CASSEGRASGRAKVEQFF	TGTGCCAGCAGTGAAGGTCGGGCCAGCGGGAGGGCCAAGGTTGAGCAGTTCTTC
TRBD2	.	18	TRBJ2-7	TRBV4-1	CASSQEGTSGTSSYEQYF	TGCGCCAGCAGCCAAGAAGGGACTTCCGGGACTAGCTCCTACGAGCAGTACTTC
.	.	13	TRBJ1-5	TRBV30	CAWSAGGGQPQHF	TGTGCCTGGAGTGCCGGGGGGGGTCAGCCCCAGCATTTT
.	.	13	TRBJ1-3	TRBV4-1	CASSLPSGNTIYF	TGCGCCAGCAGCCTTCCCTCCGGAAACACCATATATTTT
TRBD1	.	14	TRBJ2-1	TRBV18	CASSPRQGRNEQFF	TGTGCCAGCTCACCAAGACAGGGCCGCAATGAGCAGTTCTTC
.	.	14	TRBJ1-1	TRBV5-1	CASSWGGSNTEAFF	TGCGCCAGCAGCTGGGGGGGCTCGAACACTGAAGCTTTCTTT
TRBD1	.	14	TRBJ1-1	TRBV5-1	CASSDGQGDTEAFF	TGCGCCAGCAGCGACGGACAGGGAGACACTGAAGCTTTCTTT
.	.	14	TRBJ1-4	TRBV4-3	CASSRERNNEKLFF	TGCGCCAGCAGCAGGGAGAGGAATAATGAAAAACTGTTTTTT
TRBD2	.	14	TRBJ2-3	TRBV7-9	CASSLGRGTDTQYF	TGTGCCAGCAGCTTGGGGAGGGGCACAGATACGCAGTATTTT
TRBD1	.	15	TRBJ1-2	TRBV4-1	CASSRSDRGYIGYTF	TGCGCCAGCAGCCGAAGCGACAGGGGGTATATTGGCTACACCTTC
TRBD1	.	17	TRBJ1-4	TRBV5-1	CASSLAFSGTGNEKLFF	TGCGCCAGCAGCTTGGCGTTTTCCGGGACAGGAAATGAAAAACTGTTTTTT
.	.	13	TRBJ1-2	TRBV5-1	CASRPQGWDGYTF	TGCGCCAGCAGGCCCCAGGGGTGGGATGGCTACACCTTC
TRBD2	.	17	TRBJ2-7	TRBV5-1	CASSLAQSSGGSYEQYF	TGCGCCAGCAGCTTGGCCCAGTCCTCGGGAGGATCCTACGAGCAGTACTTC
.	few	16	TRBJ1-1	TRBV27	CASSLRAGQMNTEAFF	TGTGCCAGCAGTTTAAGGGCAGGGCAAATGAACACTGAAGCTTTCTTT
TRBD1	.	15	TRBJ2-1	TRBV5-6	CASSYGTGLGNEQFF	TGTGCCAGCAGCTATGGGACAGGATTGGGCAATGAGCAGTTCTTC
.	.	14	TRBJ2-6	TRBV29-1	CSVVDISGANVLTF	TGCAGCGTTGTCGACATCTCTGGGGCCAACGTCCTGACTTTC
TRBD1	.	14	TRBJ1-2	TRBV14	CASSQMDREAGYTF	TGTGCCAGCAGCCAAATGGACAGGGAGGCTGGCTACACCTTC